This entry concerns a single TCR beta chain. Its antigen is unknown. Clones were sequenced by immunoSEQ multiplex PCR, and TCRdb holds only the in-frame ones, with some missing. The sample contains a few hundred thousand clones, around 96% of which appear only once. The entry originates in a study of shared clonotypes between healthy human individuals. Regarding the study as a whole: Genetic and exposure-history diversity was limited by the small donor number.

Study donors comprised healthy, HIV-negative adults devoid of recent acute infection or vaccination. V lost 5 bases and J lost 0, with 12 bases in between. Per germline, CDR1 SGHNT and CDR2 YYREEE (reference sequence). The CDR3 sequence is 15 residues long. Sequencing input: memory CD8+ T cells sorted from blood. The subset is: CD45RO+ cells pooled with CCR7-negative TemRA cells. The rearrangement uses TRBV5-4 and TRBJ2-1; either TRBD1 or TRBD2 may fit D (5 bases each). The sequence derives from a man aged 25 to 40 in good health. The CDR3 DNA is TGTGCCAGCAGACCTGGGGGAGTCTCCTACAATGAGCAGTTCTTC. This codes for CASRPGGVSYNEQFF.